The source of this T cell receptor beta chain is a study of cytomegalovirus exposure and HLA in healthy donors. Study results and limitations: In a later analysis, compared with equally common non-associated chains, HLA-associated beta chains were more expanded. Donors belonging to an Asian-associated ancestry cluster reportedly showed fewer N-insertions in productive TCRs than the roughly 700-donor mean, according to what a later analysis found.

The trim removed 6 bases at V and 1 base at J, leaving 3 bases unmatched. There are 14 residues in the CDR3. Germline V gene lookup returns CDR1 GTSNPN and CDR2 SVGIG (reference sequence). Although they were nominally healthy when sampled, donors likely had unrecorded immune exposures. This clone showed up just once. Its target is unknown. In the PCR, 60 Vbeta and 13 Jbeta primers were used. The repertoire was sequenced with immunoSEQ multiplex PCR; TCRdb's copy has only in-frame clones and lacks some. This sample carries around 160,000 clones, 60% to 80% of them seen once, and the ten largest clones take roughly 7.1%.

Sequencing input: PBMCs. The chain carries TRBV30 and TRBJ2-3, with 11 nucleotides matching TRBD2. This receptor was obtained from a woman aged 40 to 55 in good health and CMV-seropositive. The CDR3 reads CACPLAGGTDTQYF. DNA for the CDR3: TGTGCCTGCCCACTAGCGGGAGGCACAGATACGCAGTATTTT.